This T cell receptor (beta chain) was recorded in a study of blood T cells in healthy people across ages. Overall study findings and caveats: Higher diversity, along with more naive CD4+ cells, distinguished long-lived donors from aged donors. CMV infection status of these donors was not known.

Next came a second PCR, run for about 6 to 12 cycles, which used a sample-barcoded 5' primer along with a J-beta primer mix. A template-switch adaptor with 12 random nucleotides tagged each cDNA molecule. TCRdb recomputed calls from the 5' RACE reads with MiXCR, one row per CDR3 protein. The table includes 1.5 million or so distinct CDR3 sequences, about 43% detected once. CDR1 is SGHTA and CDR2 is FQGNSA in the germline V gene. This CDR3 comprises 13 residues. Trimming pared 5 bases from V and 2 bases from J, leaving 7 bases between. Of note for this clonotype: Antigen unknown.

The receptor comes from a woman in her late teens or twenties in good health. The chain is built from TRBV7-2 and TRBJ2-1; D remains unclear. What was sequenced was blood. DNA for the CDR3: TGTGCCAGCAGCCCGGCGGCCTACAATGAGCAGTTCTTC. This sequence encodes CASSPAAYNEQFF.